The 7 T cell receptor beta chains presented below share a single source sample, sequenced in a study of T cells in Graves' hyperthyroidism and ophthalmopathy. What was amplified from RNA transcripts were TCR beta CDR3 regions. A first-round RT-PCR of the TCR CDR3 used the HTBI primer set. TCRdb independently ran MiXCR on the multiplex PCR reads; one entry per CDR3 protein. The sample comprises fewer than 700,000 distinct CDR3 sequences, 15% to 20% of which are singletons, and less than 4.5% rests with the top ten. Sample: blood. The receptors originated from a woman aged 25 to 39 with Graves' hyperthyroidism.

The table lists this clonotype with many counts. CDR3 bases: TGTGCCAGCAGCCGACAGGTTTTCTCCTACGAGCAGTACTTC. Translation: CASSRQVFSYEQYF. The genes are TRBV13 and TRBJ2-7; possible D gene TRBD1, 6 bases. Looked up from germline, CDR1 is PRHDT and CDR2 is FYEKMQ (reference sequence). This CDR3 has 14 residues. V lost 5 bases and J 0 bases, leaving 11 bases between the germline ends.

This clonotype was seen a few times. The chain has TRBV5-1 and TRBJ2-5; 7 positions agree with TRBD1. V gave up 2 bases and J gave up 1 base; unmatched junction bases: 2. Germline CDR1 and CDR2: SGHRS and YFSETQ. The CDR3 extends over 14 amino acids. This CDR3 reads CASSFRQGQETQYF. The CDR3 DNA sequence: TGCGCCAGCAGCTTCAGACAGGGCCAAGAGACCCAGTACTTC.

The genes are TRBV28 and TRBJ2-5; D is undetermined. V was pared by 5 bases and J by 1 base, with 11 bases between. The germline CDR1 and CDR2 sequences are MDHEN and SYDVKM. This CDR3 has 14 residues. The CDR3 DNA sequence: TGTGCCAGCAGTACCTTAAATATCCAAGAGACCCAGTACTTC. Amino acid sequence: CASSTLNIQETQYF.

V gene TRBV5-1 combines with J gene TRBJ2-2; the match to TRBD2 covers 13 bases. V was pared by 4 bases and J by 7 bases, with 7 bases of the junction left unmatched. The CDR3 is 16 amino acids. In germline, CDR1 is SGHRS, CDR2 YFSETQ. CDR3 DNA: TGCGCCAGCAGCATAGGGACTAGCGGGACGAGCGGGGAGCTGTTTTTT. It codes for CASSIGTSGTSGELFF.

In this sample, this clonotype turned up a few times. V usage is TRBV19 and J usage is TRBJ2-3; no clear D gene. V lost 4 bases and J 2 bases, leaving 7 bases between the germline ends. Germline V gene data show CDR1 as LNHDA and CDR2 as SQIVND (reference sequence). The length of the CDR3 is 13 residues. The CDR3 loop is CASSNRYTDTQYF. Written as DNA, the CDR3 is TGTGCCAGTAGTAACAGATACACAGATACGCAGTATTTT.

This clonotype has only a few counts. The genes are TRBV6-6 and TRBJ2-7, with 8 bases fitting TRBD2. The CDR3 contains 17 residues. Unmatched junction bases numbered 11, after V lost 0 bases and J lost 4 bases. The germline V gene encodes CDR1 MNHNY and CDR2 SVGAGI (reference sequence). Here the CDR3 reads CASSYSLIGGALYEQYF. As DNA, the CDR3 is TGTGCCAGCAGTTACTCACTGATCGGGGGGGCTTTGTACGAGCAGTACTTC.

This rearrangement joins TRBV7-3 to TRBJ1-6, with D possibly matching TRBD1 (6 bases). The CDR3 runs to 17 residues. V was clipped by 5 bases and J by 2 bases, with 16 bases between them. The germline V gene encodes CDR1 SGHTA and CDR2 FQGTGA. The CDR3, as DNA: TGTGCCAGCAGCCGGGTGGGGGGCGCAACCTATAATTCACCCCTCCACTTT. This translates into CASSRVGGATYNSPLHF.